This T cell receptor (beta chain) was captured by sequencing in a study of T cells in localized non-small cell lung cancer. This clone was found once. Profiled with immunoSEQ multiplex PCR; TCRdb holds only in-frame clones, not every one. This sample yields some 30,000 clones, of which roughly nine tenths are seen a single time; approximately 5% belongs to the top ten. Trimming cost V 1 base and J 6 bases; bases outside gene matches: 12. The CDR3 loop spans 17 amino acids. Germline V CDR1 and CDR2: SGHKS, YYEKEE (reference sequence). V is TRBV5-5 and J is TRBJ2-1; 8 bases agree with TRBD2. This receptor was obtained from a man between 35 and 75 years old with stage II lung adenocarcinoma. The sequencing used PBMCs, collected before any cancer treatment. The chain's CDR3 is CASSLSPREGLSNEQFF. The CDR3 coding sequence is TGTGCCAGCAGCTTGAGTCCCCGGGAGGGCCTCAGCAATGAGCAGTTCTTC.